The entry that follows covers one TCR beta chain sequence. Germline assignment: CDR1 SGHRS and CDR2 YFSETQ. The CDR3 totals 15 residues. V gave up 0 bases and J gave up 9 bases, with 16 bases separating them. These data originate in a study of siplizumab effects on memory and regulatory T cells. Profiling relied on immunoSEQ multiplex PCR, and the TCRdb table lists in-frame clones only, not all of them. This sample has over 80,000 clones, with roughly 94% found just once. This chain joins TRBV5-1 and TRBJ2-1, with D maybe TRBD2 (6 bases). Sample: non-Treg CD4+ T cells sorted from blood. This TCR derives from a human donor in good health. This chain's CDR3 is CASSLAVGGRAEQFF. CDR3 bases: TGCGCCAGCAGCTTGGCCGTCGGGGGACGGGCTGAGCAGTTCTTC.